What follows are 7 T cell receptor beta chains derived from one specimen sequenced in a study of untreated major depressive disorder. Some clones are missing from TCRdb's copy, which holds only in-frame ones; the method was immunoSEQ multiplex PCR. The top ten clones hold 0.45% to 0.6% of a sample with tens of thousands of clones, nearly 90% of them seen once. The specimen was CD4+ T cells from PBMCs. The origin of the receptors is a woman in her forties in good health.

The J gene is TRBJ2-1, the V gene TRBV30; the match to TRBD1 covers 8 bases. V trimming: 2 bases; J trimming: 0 bases; junction bases outside the gene matches: 6. The CDR3 loop spans 16 amino acids. CDR1 is GTSNPN, CDR2 SVGIG, per germline (reference sequence). CDR3 coding DNA: TGTGCCTGGAGTACAGGGGGGCTTAGCTCCTACAATGAGCAGTTCTTC. Its translation: CAWSTGGLSSYNEQFF.

V is TRBV5-1 and J is TRBJ2-3; D assignment may be TRBD1 or TRBD2 (6 bases each). Germline V gives CDR1 SGHRS, CDR2 YFSETQ. The CDR3 has 16 amino acids. V lost 4 bases and J 5 bases, leaving 20 bases between the germline ends. For the CDR3, the DNA is TGCGCCAGCAGCCGTTTCAACGGGGGCGAGGGAGATACGCAGTATTTT. As protein: CASSRFNGGEGDTQYF.

The V gene is TRBV19, the J gene TRBJ2-2; 8 nucleotides align to TRBD2. CDR1 is LNHDA and CDR2 is SQIVND in the germline V gene (reference sequence). The CDR3 has 15 residues. With 8 bases clipped from V and 0 bases from J, the junction kept 5 bases outside the gene matches. DNA of the CDR3: TGTGCCAGTTTAGCTAGCGGGCCGAACACCGGGGAGCTGTTTTTT. Translating gives CASLASGPNTGELFF. The full variable domain, with the rest looked up from reference TRBV19 and TRBJ2-2, is DGGITQSPKYLFRKEGQNVTLSCEQNLNHDAMYWYRQDPGQGLRLIYYSQIVNDFQKGDIAEGYSVSREKKESFPLTVTSAQKNPTAFYLCASLASGPNTGELFFGEGSRLTVL.

The chain employs TRBV19 and TRBJ1-2; D is ambiguous. V shed 5 bases and J shed 4 bases, with 5 bases lying between them. The CDR3 is 11 residues long. Per germline, CDR1 LNHDA and CDR2 SQIVND (reference sequence). CDR3 amino acids: CASSSLYGYTF. CDR3 coding DNA: TGTGCCAGTAGTTCCCTCTATGGCTACACCTTC.

CDR3 loop: CAWSWGDRATAEAFF. CDR3 DNA sequence: TGTGCCTGGAGTTGGGGGGACAGGGCAACGGCTGAAGCTTTCTTT. This chain joins TRBV30 and TRBJ1-1; 9 nucleotides match TRBD1. The CDR3 contains 15 residues. J was trimmed by 6 bases and V by 2 bases; bases with no gene match: 10. Germline CDR1 reads GTSNPN; CDR2 reads SVGIG (reference sequence). Combining the CDR3 with reference TRBV30 and TRBJ1-1 gives the whole variable domain SQTIHQWPATLVQPVGSPLSLECTVEGTSNPNLYWYRQAAGRGLQLLFYSVGIGQISSEVPQNLSASRPQDRQFILSSKKLLLSDSGFYLCAWSWGDRATAEAFFGQGTRLTVV.

The rearrangement links TRBV4-2 to TRBJ1-6; the match to TRBD1 covers 8 bases. This CDR3 has 17 residues. CDR1 is LGHNA and CDR2 is YNFKEQ in the germline V gene. V dropped 0 bases and J dropped 9; count of bases not matched to a gene: 10. The CDR3 DNA reads TGTGCCAGCAGCCAAGATGCCATGGGACAGGCCGGTTCACCCCTCCACTTT. It encodes CASSQDAMGQAGSPLHF.

The chain combines TRBV7-2 with TRBJ2-1; TRBD2 agrees at 8 bases. CDR1 and CDR2 from the germline V gene are SGHTA and FQGNSA. V lost 1 base, J lost 4 bases, and 3 bases stayed unmatched. The CDR3 covers 15 residues. The DNA of the CDR3 is TGTGCCAGCAGCTTAGTAGCGGGATCGTACAATGAGCAGTTCTTC. The encoded protein is CASSLVAGSYNEQFF. Full variable domain (outside the CDR3, taken from reference TRBV7-2 and TRBJ2-1): GAGVSQSPSNKVTEKGKDVELRCDPISGHTALYWYRQSLGQGLEFLIYFQGNSAPDKSGLPSDRFSAERTGGSVSTLTIQRTQQEDSAVYLCASSLVAGSYNEQFFGPGTRLTVL.